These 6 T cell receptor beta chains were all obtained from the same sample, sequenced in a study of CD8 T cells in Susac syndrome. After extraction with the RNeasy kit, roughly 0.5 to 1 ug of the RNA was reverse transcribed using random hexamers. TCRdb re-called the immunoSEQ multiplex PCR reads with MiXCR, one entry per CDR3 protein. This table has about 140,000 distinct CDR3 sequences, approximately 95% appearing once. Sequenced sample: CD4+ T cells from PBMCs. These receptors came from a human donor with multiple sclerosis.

Written as DNA, the CDR3 is TGCGCCAGCAGCCAAGATATCCGTAATCAGCCCCAGCATTTT. It is translated as CASSQDIRNQPQHF. The chain couples TRBV4-3 to TRBJ1-5; D is unclear. Germline V CDR1 and CDR2: LGHNA, YSLEER. Trimming shortened V by 0 bases and J by 4 bases, and 7 bases separated the two germline ends. CDR3 length: 14 residues.

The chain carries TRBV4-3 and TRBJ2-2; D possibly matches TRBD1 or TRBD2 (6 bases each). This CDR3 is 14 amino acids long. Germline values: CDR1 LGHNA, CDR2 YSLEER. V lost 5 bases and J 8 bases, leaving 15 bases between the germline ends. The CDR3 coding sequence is TGCGCCAGCAGCGATGAGGGGGGTTCGGGGGAGCTGTTTTTT. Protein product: CASSDEGGSGELFF.

The CDR3 spells CATSRETGTSGRGEQFF. The CDR3 DNA reads as TGTGCCACCAGCAGAGAAACAGGGACTAGCGGGCGCGGGGAGCAGTTCTTC. The V and J genes are TRBV15 and TRBJ2-1, with TRBD2 identical over 12 bases. Germline V lookup: CDR1 LNHNV, CDR2 YYDKDF (reference sequence). The CDR3 consists of 17 residues. The V segment lost 0 bases and the J segment 10 bases; nucleotides outside the gene matches: 10.

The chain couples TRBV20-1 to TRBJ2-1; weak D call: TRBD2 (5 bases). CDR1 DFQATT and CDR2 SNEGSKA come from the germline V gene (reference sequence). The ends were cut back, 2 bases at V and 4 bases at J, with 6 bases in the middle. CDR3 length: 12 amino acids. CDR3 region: CSARSGYNEQFF. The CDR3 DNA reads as TGCAGTGCTAGAAGCGGATACAATGAGCAGTTCTTC.

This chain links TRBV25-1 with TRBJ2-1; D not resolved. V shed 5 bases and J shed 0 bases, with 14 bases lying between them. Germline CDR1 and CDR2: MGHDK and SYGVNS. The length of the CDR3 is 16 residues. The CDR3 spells CASSPLVGSSYNEQFF. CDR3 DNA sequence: TGTGCCAGCAGTCCCTTGGTGGGAAGCTCCTACAATGAGCAGTTCTTC.

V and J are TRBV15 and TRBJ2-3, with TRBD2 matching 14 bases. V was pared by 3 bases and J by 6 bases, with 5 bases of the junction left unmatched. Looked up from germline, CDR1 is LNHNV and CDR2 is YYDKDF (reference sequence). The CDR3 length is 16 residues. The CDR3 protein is CATSSRTSGRSDTQYF. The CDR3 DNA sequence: TGTGCCACCAGCAGTCGGACTAGCGGGAGGTCGGATACGCAGTATTTT.